This TCR beta chain was sequenced during a study of shared clonotypes between healthy human individuals. Sequenced by immunoSEQ multiplex PCR; TCRdb stores in-frame clones only, minus some. The sample holds over a million clones, around 74% seen once. The CDR3 runs to 15 residues. Trimming pared 1 base from V and 0 bases from J, leaving 8 bases between. Germline CDR1 and CDR2: SGHAT and FQNNGV. This clonotype originated in a man in his late teens or twenties in good health. The sequencing sample was made of memory CD4+ T cells sorted from blood. Subset described: CD45RA-negative fraction. The V gene is TRBV11-2, the J gene TRBJ2-3, with D unclear. CDR3 bases: TGTGCCAGCAGCTTAGCGGTGGGGAGCACAGATACGCAGTATTTT. It specifies CASSLAVGSTDTQYF. Full variable domain (rest looked up from reference TRBV11-2 and TRBJ2-3): EAGVAQSPRYKIIEKRQSVAFWCNPISGHATLYWYQQILGQGPKLLIQFQNNGVVDDSQLPKDRFSAERLKGVDSTLKIQPAKLEDSAVYLCASSLAVGSTDTQYFGPGTRLTVL.